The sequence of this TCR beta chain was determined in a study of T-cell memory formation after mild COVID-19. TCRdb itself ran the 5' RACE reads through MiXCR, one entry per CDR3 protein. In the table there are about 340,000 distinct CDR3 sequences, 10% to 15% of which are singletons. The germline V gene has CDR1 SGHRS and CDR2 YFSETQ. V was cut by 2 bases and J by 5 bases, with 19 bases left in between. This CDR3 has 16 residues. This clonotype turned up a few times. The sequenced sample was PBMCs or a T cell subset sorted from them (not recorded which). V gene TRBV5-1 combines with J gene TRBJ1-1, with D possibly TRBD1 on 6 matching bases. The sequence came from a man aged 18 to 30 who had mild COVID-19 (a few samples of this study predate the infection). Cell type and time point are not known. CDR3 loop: CASSFGPRGGDTEAFF. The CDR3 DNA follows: TGCGCCAGCAGCTTTGGCCCCCGGGGGGGCGATACTGAAGCTTTCTTT.